This T cell receptor beta chain was sequenced during a study of response to subunit inactivated influenza vaccine. Study-wide findings and caveats: Few new T cells, the authors suggested, are recruited by each seasonal influenza vaccination.

TCRdb redid the calling of the RT-PCR reads with MiXCR, one entry per CDR3 protein. Found here are roughly 500,000 distinct CDR3 sequences, roughly 27% of them singletons; the top ten hold about 1.9%. Per the germline V gene, CDR1 is KGHDR and CDR2 is SFDVKD. CDR3 size: 17 residues. V lost 2 bases, J lost 9 bases, and 25 bases lay in between. In this sample, this clonotype turned up a few times. Its antigen is unidentified. The sequence was collected from a man aged 45-65 years who received an inactivated influenza vaccine. V and J are TRBV24-1 and TRBJ2-7, with D possibly being TRBD1 or TRBD2 (5 bases each). The material was CD4+ T cells sorted from PBMCs, obtained around 5 days after vaccination. In DNA, the CDR3 is TGTGCCACCAGTGATTCCCGGGACCTAAAATCGATGGGCGGGCAGTACTTC. Translation: CATSDSRDLKSMGGQYF.